This paragraph reports one T cell receptor beta chain. Its antigen is not yet known. At one of its ends the junction is not consistent with the germline gene, which may arise from a read error. This entry comes from a study of tumor-infiltrating lymphocytes in primary liver carcinoma (dated by TCRdb to the late 2010s). Regarding the research as a whole: The five patients, three men and two women aged 30 to 69 years, had hepatocellular carcinoma (four) or combined HCC and intrahepatic cholangiocarcinoma (one). High reproducibility was observed for the technical replicate repertoires, with mean shared-clone rates approximately 0.9 and correlation coefficients above 0.95. TCRbeta repertoire sequencing, expression microarrays and whole-exome sequencing were combined in the study across five regions of each liver tumor, with adjacent normal tissue and blood also included. A total of about 35 specimens from 5 patients, comprising some 25 tumor regions, 5 adjacent noncancerous liver tissues and 5 peripheral blood samples, were covered by TCRbeta repertoire sequencing. Each sample produced about 3.5 to 8 million productive TCRbeta reads, and read depth showed no significant difference between tissue types. The five patients had tumors of stage T1-T3 N0M0, with maximum diameters ranging from roughly 4.2 to 11 cm. The study at large found these results: Pairs of tumor regions showed greater repertoire overlap (mean approximately 35%) than tumor-adjacent pairs (about 17%) or tumor-blood pairs (about 14%), which is consistent with antigen-driven expansion. Only the TCR beta chain was sequenced, so true repertoire diversity is likely underestimated because unpaired alpha chains were not captured. The top 250 clones made up a significantly larger repertoire fraction in tumors than in blood (p = 0.039). Only 4 or 5 patients were included in the study, and the authors note that the findings should be validated in a larger study. Because the samples were bulk and unsorted, CD4+ and CD8+ T cell repertoires could not be compared.

Without any cell sorting, total RNA and DNA were co-extracted from 20-30 mg of bulk tissue using the AllPrep DNA/RNA mini kit. A few patients with histopathologically diagnosed primary liver carcinoma underwent surgical resection in China between November 2015 and early 2016. At the time of sampling, the patients had chronic HBV infection and had not received any treatment. Pieces of fresh tumor and adjacent tissue were cut in half, with one half kept in RNAlater at -80 degrees C and the other half sent for histology. A constant-region primer and ProtoScript II reverse transcriptase were used to reverse-transcribe TCRbeta-specific cDNA from approximately 500 ng total RNA. The TCRbeta libraries were prepared through three rounds of nested multiplex PCR following a slightly modified ARM-PCR procedure. Sample barcodes and Illumina adapters were attached in a final 25-cycle PCR using Deep VentR polymerase. Amplicons of 200-500 bp were gel-purified with a QIAquick gel extraction kit before sequencing. An Illumina HiSeq 2500 was used to sequence the TCRbeta amplicons, generating 250-bp paired-end reads. The study's processing was this. To recover full CDR3 sequences, reads were quality-trimmed using Trimmomatic v0.33 and paired reads were then merged using FLASH v1.2.11. V, D and J germline segments were assigned to the rearranged TCRbeta sequences by MiGEC v1.2.1b. Clonotype statistics and Shannon-Wiener diversity indices were calculated with VDJtools v1.0.0. To reduce sampling bias, subsequent analyses other than the diversity analysis used only the 250 most abundant clonotypes in each sample. The public reads were run again by TCRdb, first through fastp at Q25 and then through MiXCR, and only productive beta chains were kept. CDR3 protein duplicates are merged, each entry listing the most common genes and DNA. The V and J calls were determined by TCRdb, not by the authors. This sample lists more than 70,000 distinct CDR3 sequences; 69% were detected once. The ten largest clones represent less than 30% of the sample.

Material for sequencing was tumor-adjacent normal liver tissue. The receptor was derived from a man aged 35 to 55 with primary liver carcinoma and hepatitis B virus infection.

CDR3 region: CVSSLASGQETQYF. The DNA sequence is as follows: TGTGTCAGCAGCTTAGCGTCCGGCCAAGAGACCCAGTACTTC. This chain is built from TRBV11-2 and TRBJ2-5; TRBD2 is a weak D gene call, 5 bases matching. Taken from the germline V gene, the CDR1 and CDR2 loops are SGHAT and FQNNGV. The cysteine opens and the phenylalanine closes a CDR3 of 14 amino acids. Of the read, only the CDR3 DNA is kept; its 42 bases are in frame from base 1. The reference TRBV11-2 and TRBJ2-5 proteins fill in what lies around the CDR3, so the full variable domain reads EAGVAQSPRYKIIEKRQSVAFWCNPISGHATLYWYQQILGQGPKLLIQFQNNGVVDDSQLPKDRFSAERLKGVDSTLKIQPAKLEDSAVYLCVSSLASGQETQYFGPGTRLLVL.